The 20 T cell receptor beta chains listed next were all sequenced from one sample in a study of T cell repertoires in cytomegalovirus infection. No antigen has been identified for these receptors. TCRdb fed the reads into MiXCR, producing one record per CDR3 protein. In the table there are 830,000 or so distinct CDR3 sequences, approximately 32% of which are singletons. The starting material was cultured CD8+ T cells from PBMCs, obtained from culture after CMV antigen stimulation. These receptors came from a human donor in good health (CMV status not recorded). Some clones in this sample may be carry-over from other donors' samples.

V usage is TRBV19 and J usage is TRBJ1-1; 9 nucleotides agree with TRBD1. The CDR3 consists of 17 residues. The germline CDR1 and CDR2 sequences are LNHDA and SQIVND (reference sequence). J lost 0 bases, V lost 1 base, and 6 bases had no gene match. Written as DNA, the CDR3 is TGTGCCAGTAGTATAGTAAGGACAGGGGACATGAACACTGAAGCTTTCTTT. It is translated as CASSIVRTGDMNTEAFF.

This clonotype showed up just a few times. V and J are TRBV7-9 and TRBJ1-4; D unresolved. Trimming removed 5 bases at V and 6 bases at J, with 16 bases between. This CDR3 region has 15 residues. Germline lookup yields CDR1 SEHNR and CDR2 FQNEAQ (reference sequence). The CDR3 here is CASSPGYSADEKLFF. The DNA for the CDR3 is TGTGCCAGCAGCCCCGGTTATTCAGCCGATGAAAAACTGTTTTTT.

The CDR3 DNA follows: TGTGCCACCGGGAGACAGGGCAATCAGCCCCAGCATTTT. Its translation: CATGRQGNQPQHF. The V gene is TRBV24-1, the J gene TRBJ1-5; D is possibly TRBD1 (6 bases). CDR1 and CDR2 from the germline V gene are KGHDR and SFDVKD. The CDR3 has 13 residues. The V end was cut by 9 bases, the J end by 2 bases, with 10 bases between.

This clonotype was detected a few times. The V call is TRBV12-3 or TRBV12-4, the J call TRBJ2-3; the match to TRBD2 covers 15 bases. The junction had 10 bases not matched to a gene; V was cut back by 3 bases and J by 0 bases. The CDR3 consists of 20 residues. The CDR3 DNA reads TGTGCCAGCAGTTTTGGACTAGCGGGGGGGCGAAGGCCTAGCACAGATACGCAGTATTTT. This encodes CASSFGLAGGRRPSTDTQYF.

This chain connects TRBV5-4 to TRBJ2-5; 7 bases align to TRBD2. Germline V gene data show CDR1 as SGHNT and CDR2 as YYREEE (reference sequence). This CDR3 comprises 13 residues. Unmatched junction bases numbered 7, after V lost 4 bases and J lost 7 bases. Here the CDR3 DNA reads TGTGCCAGCAGCGGGGGGGATGGGGGGACCCAGTACTTC. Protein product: CASSGGDGGTQYF.

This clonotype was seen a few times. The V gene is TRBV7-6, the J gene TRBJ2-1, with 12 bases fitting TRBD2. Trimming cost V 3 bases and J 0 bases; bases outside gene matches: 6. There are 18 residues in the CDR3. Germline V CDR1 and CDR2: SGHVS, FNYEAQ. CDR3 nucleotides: TGTGCCAGCAGCTTGGGACTAGCGGGTAGGAGCTCCTACAATGAGCAGTTCTTC. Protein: CASSLGLAGRSSYNEQFF.

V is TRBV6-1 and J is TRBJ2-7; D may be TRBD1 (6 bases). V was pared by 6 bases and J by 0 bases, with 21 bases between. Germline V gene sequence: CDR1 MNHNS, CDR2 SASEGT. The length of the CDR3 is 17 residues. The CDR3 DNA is TGTGCCAGCAGCCTGGCCCCCGGACAGACGTCCTCCTACGAGCAGTACGTC. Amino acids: CASSLAPGQTSSYEQYV.

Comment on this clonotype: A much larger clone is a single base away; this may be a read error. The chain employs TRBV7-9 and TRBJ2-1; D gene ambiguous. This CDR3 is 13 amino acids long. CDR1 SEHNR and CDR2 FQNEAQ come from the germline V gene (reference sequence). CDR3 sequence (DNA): TGTGTCAGCAGCTTATACGCCGTGGGTGAGCAGTTCTTC. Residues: CVSSLYAVGEQFF. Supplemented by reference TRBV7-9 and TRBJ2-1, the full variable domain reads DTGVSQNPRHKITKRGQNVTFRCDPISEHNRLYWYRQTLGQGPEFLTYFQNEAQLEKSRLLSDRFSAERPKGSFSTLEIQRTEQGDSAMYLCVSSLYAVGEQFFGPGTRLTVL.

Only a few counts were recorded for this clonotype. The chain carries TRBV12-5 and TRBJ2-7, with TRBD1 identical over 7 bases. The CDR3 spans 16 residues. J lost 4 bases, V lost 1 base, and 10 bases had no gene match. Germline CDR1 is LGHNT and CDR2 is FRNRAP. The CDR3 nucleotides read TGTGCTAGTGGTTTGGCCCAGACAGGGATCAATTACGAGCAGTACTTC. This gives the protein CASGLAQTGINYEQYF.

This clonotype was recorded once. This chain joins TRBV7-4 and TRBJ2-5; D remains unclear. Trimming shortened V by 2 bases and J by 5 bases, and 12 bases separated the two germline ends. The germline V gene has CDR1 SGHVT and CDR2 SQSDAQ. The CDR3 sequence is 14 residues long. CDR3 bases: TGTGCCAGCAGCTTAAACGGCCTCAGGGAGACCCAGTACTTC. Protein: CASSLNGLRETQYF.

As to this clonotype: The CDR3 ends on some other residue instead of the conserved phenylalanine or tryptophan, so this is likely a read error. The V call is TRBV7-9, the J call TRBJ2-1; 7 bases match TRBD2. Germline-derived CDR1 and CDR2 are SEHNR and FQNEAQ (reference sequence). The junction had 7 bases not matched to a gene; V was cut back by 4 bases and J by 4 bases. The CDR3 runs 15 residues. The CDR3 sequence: CASSSLAEGYNEQFS. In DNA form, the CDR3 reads TGTGCCAGCAGCTCCCTAGCGGAGGGGTACAATGAGCAGTTCTCC.

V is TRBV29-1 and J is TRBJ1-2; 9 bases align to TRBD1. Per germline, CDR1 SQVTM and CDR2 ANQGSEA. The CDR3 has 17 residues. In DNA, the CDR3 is TGCACCAATCTGGGTCCACAGGGGGCGGATTTACGGTATGGCTACACCTTC. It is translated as CTNLGPQGADLRYGYTF.

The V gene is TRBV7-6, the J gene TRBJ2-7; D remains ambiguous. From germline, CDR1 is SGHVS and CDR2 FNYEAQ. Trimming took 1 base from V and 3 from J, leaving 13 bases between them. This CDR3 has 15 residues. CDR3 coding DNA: TGTGCCAGCAGCTTAGTAGGATCCATGGACTACGAGCAGTACTTC. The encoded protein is CASSLVGSMDYEQYF.

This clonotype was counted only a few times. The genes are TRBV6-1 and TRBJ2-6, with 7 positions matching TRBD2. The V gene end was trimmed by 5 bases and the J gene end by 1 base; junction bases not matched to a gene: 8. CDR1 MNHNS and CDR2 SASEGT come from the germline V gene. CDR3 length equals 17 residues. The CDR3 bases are TGTGCCAGCAGTTCCCAGTGGGGGGGGTCTGGGGCCAACGTCCTGACTTTC. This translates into CASSSQWGGSGANVLTF.

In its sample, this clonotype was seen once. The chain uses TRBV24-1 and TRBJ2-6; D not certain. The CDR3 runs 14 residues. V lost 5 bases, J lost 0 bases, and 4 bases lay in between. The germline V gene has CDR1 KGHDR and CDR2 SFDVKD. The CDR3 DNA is TGTGCCACCAGTGTGGGCTCTGGGGCCAACGTCCTGACTTTC. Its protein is CATSVGSGANVLTF.

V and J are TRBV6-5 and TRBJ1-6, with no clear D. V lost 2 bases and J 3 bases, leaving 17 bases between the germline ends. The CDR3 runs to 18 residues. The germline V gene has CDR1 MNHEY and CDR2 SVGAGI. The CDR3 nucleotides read TGTGCCAGCAGTTACCGGCAGATCGAACTGGACTATAATTCACCCCTCCACTTT. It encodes CASSYRQIELDYNSPLHF.

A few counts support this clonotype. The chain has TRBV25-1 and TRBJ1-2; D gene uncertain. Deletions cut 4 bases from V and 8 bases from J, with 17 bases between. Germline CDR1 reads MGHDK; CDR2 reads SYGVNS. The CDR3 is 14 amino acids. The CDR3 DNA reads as TGTGCCAGCAGTGGCGTTGGCCCGTTGGAAGGCTACACCTTC. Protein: CASSGVGPLEGYTF.

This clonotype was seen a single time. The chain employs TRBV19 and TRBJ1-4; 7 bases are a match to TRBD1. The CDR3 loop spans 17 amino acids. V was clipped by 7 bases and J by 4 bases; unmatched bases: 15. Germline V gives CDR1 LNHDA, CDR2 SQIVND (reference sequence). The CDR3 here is CASTLRPRDRVNEKLFF. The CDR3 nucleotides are TGTGCCAGTACCCTCAGACCTCGGGACAGAGTTAATGAAAAACTGTTTTTT.

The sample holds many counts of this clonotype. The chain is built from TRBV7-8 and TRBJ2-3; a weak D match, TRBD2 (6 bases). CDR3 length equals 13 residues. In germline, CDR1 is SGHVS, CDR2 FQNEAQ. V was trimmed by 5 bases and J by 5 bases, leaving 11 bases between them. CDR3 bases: TGTGCCAGCAGCCGAGTGCGGGGAGATACGCAGTATTTT. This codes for CASSRVRGDTQYF.

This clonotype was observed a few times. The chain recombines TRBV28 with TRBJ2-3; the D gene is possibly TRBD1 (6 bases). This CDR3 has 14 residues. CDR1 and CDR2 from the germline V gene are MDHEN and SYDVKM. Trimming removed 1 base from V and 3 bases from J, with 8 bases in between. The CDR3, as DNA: TGTGCCAGCAGTTTATACAGGGAGACAGATACGCAGTATTTT. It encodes CASSLYRETDTQYF.